Each of the 9 T cell receptor beta chains below was sequenced from the same sample in a study of blood T cell repertoires in COVID-19. Using immunoSEQ multiplex PCR, the repertoire was profiled, and TCRdb retains in-frame clones only, with some absent. The repertoire holds roughly 30,000 clones, with more than 80% as singletons. The source material was peripheral blood. The source of these receptors is a woman older than 75 with acute or convalescent COVID-19.

This clone was observed a single time. The J gene is TRBJ1-2, the V gene TRBV9; a possible D gene is TRBD1 (5 bases). The V end lost 3 bases, the J end lost 1 base, and 10 bases lay between the germline ends. There are 14 residues in the CDR3. Germline CDR1 and CDR2: SGDLS and YYNGEE. CDR3 amino acids: CASSETAFNYGYTF. DNA for the CDR3: TGTGCCAGCAGCGAGACAGCTTTTAACTATGGCTACACCTTC.

As regards this clone: Within the sample, other DNA sequences also encode this same CDR3. This chain connects TRBV18 to TRBJ1-1; TRBD1 aligns across 7 bases. The J segment lost 0 bases and the V segment lost 0 bases, leaving 1 base of the junction unmatched. CDR1 KGHSH and CDR2 LQKENI come from the germline V gene. The CDR3 is 15 residues long. The CDR3 is CASSPPGQMNTEAFF. CDR3 DNA: TGTGCCAGCTCACCACCGGGACAGATGAACACTGAAGCTTTCTTT.

The rearrangement joins TRBV18 to TRBJ2-3, with 7 bases lining up with TRBD2. Trimming cost V 7 bases and J 7 bases; bases outside gene matches: 5. The CDR3 runs to 12 residues. Germline CDR1 and CDR2: KGHSH and LQKENI. Written as DNA, the CDR3 is TGTGCCAGCTTGTTTAGCGGGTATACGCAGTATTTT. Residues: CASLFSGYTQYF.

The CDR3 coding sequence is TGTGCCAGCACCGAGTACGCCTACAATGAGCAGTTCTTC. Protein product: CASTEYAYNEQFF. The chain employs TRBV7-2 and TRBJ2-1, with D uncertain. V lost 7 bases and J 2 bases, leaving 9 bases between the germline ends. This CDR3 comprises 13 residues. CDR1 is SGHTA and CDR2 is FQGNSA in the germline V gene.

This clone has a handful of counts. The chain uses TRBV30 and TRBJ1-2, with D possibly matching TRBD1 (5 bases). V was clipped by 3 bases and J by 3 bases, with 5 bases between them. Germline values: CDR1 GTSNPN, CDR2 SVGIG (reference sequence). CDR3 length: 11 amino acids. The CDR3 reads CAWRTDYGYTF. CDR3 nucleotides: TGTGCCTGGAGGACAGACTATGGCTACACCTTC.

Regarding this clone: The germline gene is not matched at one end of the junction; a read error may be the cause. The chain carries TRBV2 and TRBJ1-3; possibly TRBD1 for D (5 bases). This CDR3 is built from 13 residues. Germline loops: CDR1 SNHLY, CDR2 FYNNEI. The CDR3 loop is CASRGDSRNTIYF. The DNA for the CDR3 is TGTGCCAGCAGGGGGGACTCTAGAAACACCATATATTTT.

The chain employs TRBV18 and TRBJ1-2, with unresolved D. CDR1 and CDR2 from the germline V gene are KGHSH and LQKENI. CDR3 length equals 13 residues. V lost 6 bases and J lost 6, with 14 bases in between. The CDR3 loop reads CASSRTRENGYTF. The DNA for the CDR3 is TGTGCCAGCTCCCGTACTCGGGAAAATGGCTACACCTTC.

The table lists this clone with a few counts. The chain is built from TRBV20-1 and TRBJ2-7, with a tentative D call TRBD2 (5 bases). The germline V gene has CDR1 DFQATT and CDR2 SNEGSKA (reference sequence). The CDR3 has 11 residues. As DNA, the CDR3 is TGCAGAATTAACAGCGGTGAAGAGCAGTACTTC. Its protein is CRINSGEEQYF.

CDR3 sequence (DNA): TGCGCCAGCAGTTACCCGGGACAGAGTAACTATGGCTACACCTTC. It yields the protein CASSYPGQSNYGYTF. The J gene is TRBJ1-2, the V gene TRBV5-1, with TRBD1 identical over 7 bases. CDR1 is SGHRS and CDR2 is YFSETQ in the germline V gene. V lost 5 bases to trimming and J lost 1 base; unmatched junction nucleotides: 8. The CDR3 extends over 15 amino acids.